This TCR beta chain was recorded in a study of human T cells and chemical hapten exposure. Time point noted: patch test 1, 2 weeks after DPC sensitization. Treatment specified: therapeutic diphenylcyclopropenone sensitization with weekly scalp DPC. A single record per CDR3 protein comes from TCRdb applying MiXCR to the RACE reads. The data contain 100,000 or so distinct CDR3 sequences, roughly a tenth of them singletons. The CDR3 is made up of 15 amino acids. Per germline, CDR1 LGHNT and CDR2 FRNRAP. The V gene end was trimmed by 7 bases and the J gene end by 5 bases; junction bases not matched to a gene: 7. Turning to this clonotype: Its antigen is as yet unknown.

The study's findings and limits: Once DPC sensitization occurred, TCRs above 1 in 1000 frequency showed no change.

The rearrangement joins TRBV12-5 to TRBJ2-1, with TRBD2 identical over 11 bases. The starting material was whole blood, obtained in connection with sensitization to the hapten diphenylcyclopropenone (DPC). This TCR derives from a middle-aged man with alopecia areata. Some clones in this sample may be carry-over from other donors' samples. CDR3 region: CASAPTSGRNNEQFF. DNA for the CDR3: TGTGCTAGTGCCCCCACTAGCGGGAGAAACAATGAGCAGTTCTTC.